What follows is one T cell receptor beta chain and its context. CDR1 is MNHEY and CDR2 is SMNVEV in the germline V gene (reference sequence). The CDR3 loop spans 14 amino acids. V lost 6 bases and J lost 9, with 20 bases in between. The record originates from a study of blood T cell repertoires in COVID-19. Clones were read by immunoSEQ multiplex PCR, and TCRdb kept only the in-frame ones, dropping some. The sample includes 300,000 to 400,000 clones, around 90% of them seen just once. The receptor's source is a man between 60 and 75 years old who had recovered from COVID-19. The chain recombines TRBV27 with TRBJ1-2; perhaps TRBD1 as D (6 bases). Sequenced: PBMCs or T cells enriched from blood (not recorded which). As DNA, the CDR3 is TGTGCCAGCAGCACGGCGGGGGGCGCTAGAAGCTACACCTTC. Its protein is CASSTAGGARSYTF.